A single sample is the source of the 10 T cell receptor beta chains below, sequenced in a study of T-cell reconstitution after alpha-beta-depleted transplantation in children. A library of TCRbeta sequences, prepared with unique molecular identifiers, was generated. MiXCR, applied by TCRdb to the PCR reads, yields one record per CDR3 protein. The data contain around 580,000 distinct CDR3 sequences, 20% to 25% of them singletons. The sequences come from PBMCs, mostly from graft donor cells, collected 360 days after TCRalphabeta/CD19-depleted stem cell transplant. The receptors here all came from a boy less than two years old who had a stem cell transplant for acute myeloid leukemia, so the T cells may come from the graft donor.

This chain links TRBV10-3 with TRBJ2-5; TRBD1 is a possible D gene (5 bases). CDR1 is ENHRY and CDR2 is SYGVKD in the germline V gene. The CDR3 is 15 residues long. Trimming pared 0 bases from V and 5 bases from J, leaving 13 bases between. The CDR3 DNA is TGTGCCATCAGTGAGTCGAGCAGGGAACGGGAGACCCAGTACTTC. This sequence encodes CAISESSRERETQYF.

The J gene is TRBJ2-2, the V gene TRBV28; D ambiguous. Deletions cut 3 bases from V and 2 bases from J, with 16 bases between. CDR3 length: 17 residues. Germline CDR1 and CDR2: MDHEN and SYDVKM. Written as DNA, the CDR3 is TGTGCCAGCAGTTTGGTGGTGGACGAGCCCAACACCGGGGAGCTGTTTTTT. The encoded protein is CASSLVVDEPNTGELFF.

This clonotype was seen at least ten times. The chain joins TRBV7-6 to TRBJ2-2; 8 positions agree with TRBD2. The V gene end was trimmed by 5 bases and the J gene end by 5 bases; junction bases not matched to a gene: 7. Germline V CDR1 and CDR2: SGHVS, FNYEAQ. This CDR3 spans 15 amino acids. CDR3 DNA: TGTGCCAGCAGCCTGGGACTAGGCCATACCGGGGAGCTGTTTTTT. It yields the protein CASSLGLGHTGELFF.

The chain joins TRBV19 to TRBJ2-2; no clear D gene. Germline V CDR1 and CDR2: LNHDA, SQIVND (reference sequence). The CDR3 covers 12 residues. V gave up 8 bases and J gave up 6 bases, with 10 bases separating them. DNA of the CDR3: TGTGCCAGTGAAGATGTGGCCGGGGAGCTGTTTTTT. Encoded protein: CASEDVAGELFF.

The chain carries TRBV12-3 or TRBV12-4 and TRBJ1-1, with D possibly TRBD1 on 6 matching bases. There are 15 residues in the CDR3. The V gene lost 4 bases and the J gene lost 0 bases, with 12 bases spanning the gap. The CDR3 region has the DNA TGTGCCAGCAGTTCTGGACAGCTCATGAACACTGAAGCTTTCTTT. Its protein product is CASSSGQLMNTEAFF.

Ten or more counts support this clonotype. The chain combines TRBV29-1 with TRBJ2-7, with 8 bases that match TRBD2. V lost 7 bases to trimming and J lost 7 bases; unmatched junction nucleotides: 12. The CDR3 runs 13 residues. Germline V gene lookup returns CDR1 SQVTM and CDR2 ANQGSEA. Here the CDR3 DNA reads TGCAGCGGCCCGGTAGTAGCGGGGAATGAGCAGTACGTC. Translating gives CSGPVVAGNEQYV.

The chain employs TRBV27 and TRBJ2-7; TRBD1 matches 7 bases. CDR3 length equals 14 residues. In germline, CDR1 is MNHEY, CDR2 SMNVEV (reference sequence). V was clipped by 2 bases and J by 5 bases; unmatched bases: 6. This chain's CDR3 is CASSLRGGHNEQYV. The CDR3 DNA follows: TGTGCCAGCAGTTTACGAGGGGGCCACAACGAGCAGTACGTC.

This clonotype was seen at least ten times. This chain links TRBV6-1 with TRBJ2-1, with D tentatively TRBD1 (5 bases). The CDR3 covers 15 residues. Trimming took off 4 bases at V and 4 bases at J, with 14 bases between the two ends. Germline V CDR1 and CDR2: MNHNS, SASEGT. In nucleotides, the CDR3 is TGTGCCAGCAGTGCAGGGCGTCCCCCGTACAATGAGCAGTTCTTC. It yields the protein CASSAGRPPYNEQFF.

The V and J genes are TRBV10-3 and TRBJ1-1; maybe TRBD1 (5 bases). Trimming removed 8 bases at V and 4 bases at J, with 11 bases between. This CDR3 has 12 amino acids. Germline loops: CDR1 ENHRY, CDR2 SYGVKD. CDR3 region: CAIGGWGTEAFF. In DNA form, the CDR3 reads TGTGCCATCGGGGGGTGGGGCACTGAAGCTTTCTTT.

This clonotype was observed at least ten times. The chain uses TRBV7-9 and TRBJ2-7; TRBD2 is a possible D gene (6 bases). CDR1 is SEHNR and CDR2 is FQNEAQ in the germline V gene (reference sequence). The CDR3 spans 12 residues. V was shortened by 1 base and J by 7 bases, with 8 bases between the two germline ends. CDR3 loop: CASSLGGEEQYF. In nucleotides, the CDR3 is TGTGCCAGCAGCTTAGGCGGGGAAGAGCAGTACTTC.